Below are 6 T cell receptor beta chains sequenced from a single sample in a study of blood T cell repertoires in COVID-19 (dated by TCRdb to the early 2020s). Libraries were built with the immunoSEQ multiplex PCR assay. TCRdb holds this immuneACCESS table with in-frame rearrangements only. Some clones are missing; in checked studies, unresolved V genes explain under half, and the rest has no known cause. The sample has approximately 300,000 clones on record, about nine tenths of them singletons. The ten most abundant clones make up 1% of the sample. The sequencing input was peripheral blood. Receptor source: a man aged 50 to 60 with active or convalescent COVID-19.

The chain has TRBV29-1 and TRBJ1-1, with D hard to call. The CDR3 totals 14 residues. Deletions cut 7 bases from V and 7 bases from J, with 22 bases between. Germline lookup yields CDR1 SQVTM and CDR2 ANQGSEA. The CDR3 spells CSAIPNGSPDEAFF. In DNA, the CDR3 is TGCAGCGCTATACCGAACGGGTCCCCGGATGAAGCTTTCTTT.

The rearrangement links TRBV11-2 to TRBJ2-1, with 11 bases that match TRBD2. J was trimmed by 9 bases and V by 0 bases; bases with no gene match: 7. This CDR3 is built from 16 residues. In germline, CDR1 is SGHAT, CDR2 FQNNGV. The CDR3 DNA reads TGTGCCAGCAGCTTAGATCTACTAGCGGGAGTAGGTGAGCAGTTCTTC. Its translation is CASSLDLLAGVGEQFF.

The rearrangement joins TRBV7-7 to TRBJ2-3; possible D gene TRBD1, 6 bases. This CDR3 contains 15 residues. V was pared by 2 bases and J by 1 base, with 10 bases between. The germline V gene encodes CDR1 SSHAT and CDR2 FNYEAQ (reference sequence). CDR3 DNA: TGTGCCAGCAGCTTATCAGGGGCTCGCACAGATACGCAGTATTTT. As protein: CASSLSGARTDTQYF.

The CDR3: CASRLRRPGEKLFF. CDR3 nucleotide sequence: TGTGCCAGCAGGCTCAGACGCCCGGGGGAAAAACTGTTTTTT. V and J are TRBV28 and TRBJ1-4; D remains ambiguous. The CDR3 is 14 residues long. CDR1 is MDHEN and CDR2 is SYDVKM in the germline V gene. V was shortened by 6 bases and J by 8 bases, with 16 bases between the two germline ends.

The chain has TRBV28 and TRBJ1-6; 7 bases align to TRBD1. CDR1 and CDR2 (germline): MDHEN, SYDVKM. J was trimmed by 10 bases and V by 7 bases; bases with no gene match: 10. The CDR3 has 14 residues. As DNA, the CDR3 is TGTGCCAGCACTCAACAGGGGATAGGATCACCCCTCCACTTT. Protein sequence: CASTQQGIGSPLHF.

V gene TRBV5-8 combines with J gene TRBJ2-4, with D tentatively TRBD1 (6 bases). CDR3 size: 15 residues. V gave up 6 bases and J gave up 2 bases, with 15 bases separating them. Per the germline V gene, CDR1 is SGHTS and CDR2 is YDEGEE. CDR3 amino acids: CASTSAGTPKNIQYF. Here the CDR3 DNA reads TGTGCCAGCACCTCCGCCGGGACACCCAAAAACATTCAGTACTTC.